The entry below gives a single T cell receptor delta chain sequence along with its context. TCRdb attributes to this sequence the protein of a much larger clone, which differs from the DNA translation at residue 5; a read error is likely, and the protein displayed is translated from the DNA. The receptor sequences were amplified from genomic DNA of peripheral blood mononuclear cells. This CDR3 is built from 18 residues. Trimming took 3 bases from V and 4 from J; bases not matched to a gene: 14. Germline V gene data show CDR1 as GEAIGNYY and CDR2 as EKD. TCRdb ran CATT on the multiplex PCR reads. Of thousands of delta-chain clones in the sample, about 1% were seen once. This specimen belongs to a study of gamma delta lymphoproliferative disorders and STAT genes.

The chain carries TRDV2 and TRDJ1, with TRDD3 matching 12 bases. Sequencing was carried out using blood. This receptor was identified in a human donor in good health. Here the CDR3 reads CACDDVLGDTSLSDKLIF. As DNA, the CDR3 is TGTGCCTGTGACGATGTACTGGGGGATACTTCTTTGAGCGATAAACTCATCTTT.